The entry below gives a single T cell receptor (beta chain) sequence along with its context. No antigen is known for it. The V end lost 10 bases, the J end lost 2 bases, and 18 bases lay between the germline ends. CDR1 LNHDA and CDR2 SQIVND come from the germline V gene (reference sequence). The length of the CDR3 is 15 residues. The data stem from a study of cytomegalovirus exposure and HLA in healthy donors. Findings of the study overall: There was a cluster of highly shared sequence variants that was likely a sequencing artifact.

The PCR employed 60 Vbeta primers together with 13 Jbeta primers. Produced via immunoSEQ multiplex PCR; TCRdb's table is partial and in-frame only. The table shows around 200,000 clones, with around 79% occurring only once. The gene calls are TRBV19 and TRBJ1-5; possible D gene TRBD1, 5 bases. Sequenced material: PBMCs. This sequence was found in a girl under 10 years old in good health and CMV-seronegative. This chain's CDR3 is CATTSGDEGNQPQHF. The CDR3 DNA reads TGTGCCACTACCTCGGGGGACGAGGGCAATCAGCCCCAGCATTTT. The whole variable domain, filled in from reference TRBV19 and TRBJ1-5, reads DGGITQSPKYLFRKEGQNVTLSCEQNLNHDAMYWYRQDPGQGLRLIYYSQIVNDFQKGDIAEGYSVSREKKESFPLTVTSAQKNPTAFYLCATTSGDEGNQPQHFGDGTRLSIL.